Listed below are T cell receptor beta chains from one sample, sequenced in a study of T cell responses to AZD1222 COVID-19 vaccine. Data came from immunoSEQ multiplex PCR; TCRdb stores just in-frame clones and leaves some out. The repertoire holds about 150,000 clones, with more than 70% as singletons. The sequenced sample was peripheral blood, obtained 28 days after the second AZD1222 dose. These receptor sequences come from an adult who received the AZD1222 COVID-19 vaccine. Each CDR3 is given with its conserved first and last residue. The order of the fields is D gene, J gene, clone size, V gene, CDR3 protein, CDR3 DNA. D genes are given only for firm matches. Some rows have no size entry. The others give once, few or many, or a class for an expanded clone.

>TRBD1|TRBJ2-1|-|TRBV30
CAWSKTRKVSRDSSYNEQFF
TGTGCCTGGAGTAAGACTCGGAAGGTTTCTCGGGACAGCTCCTACAATGAGCAGTTCTTC
>-|TRBJ1-1|-|TRBV12-3/TRBV12-4
CASSLRQNTEAFF
TGTGCCAGCAGTTTGCGGCAGAACACTGAAGCTTTCTTT
>-|TRBJ1-1|-|TRBV6-5
CAAGGTEAFF
TGTGCCGCGGGGGGGACTGAAGCTTTCTTT
>-|TRBJ1-4|-|TRBV24-1
CATSDGAGLEKLFF
TGTGCCACCAGTGATGGGGCCGGGCTGGAAAAACTGTTTTTT
>-|TRBJ2-2|-|TRBV30
CAVEGAGELFF
TGTGCAGTGGAGGGAGCCGGGGAGCTGTTTTTT
>TRBD1|TRBJ1-3|-|TRBV19
CASSQGARGNTIYF
TGTGCCAGTAGTCAGGGGGCGCGGGGAAACACCATATATTTT
>-|TRBJ2-4|-|TRBV18
CASSPPGTVGSIAKNIQYF
TGTGCCAGCTCACCACCAGGGACGGTGGGGAGTATAGCCAAAAACATTCAGTACTTC
>-|TRBJ1-6|once|TRBV19
CASSIGQSSPGSYNSPLHF
TGTGCCAGTAGTATCGGCCAGAGTTCTCCAGGCTCCTATAATTCACCCCTCCACTTT
>-|TRBJ2-5|-|TRBV11-2
CASSLNSGIQETQYF
TGTGCCAGCAGCTTAAACTCGGGAATCCAAGAGACCCAGTACTTC
>-|TRBJ1-5|-|TRBV5-6
CASSTTGLDQPQHF
TGTGCCAGCAGCACAACAGGTCTGGATCAGCCCCAGCATTTT
>TRBD2|TRBJ2-1|-|TRBV19
CASSTGTSGHNEQFF
TGTGCCAGTAGTACTGGGACTAGCGGCCACAATGAGCAGTTCTTC
>TRBD1|TRBJ1-5|-|TRBV7-2
CASSLGQVSNQPQHF
TGTGCCAGCAGCCTGGGACAGGTTAGCAATCAGCCCCAGCATTTT
>-|TRBJ1-6|-|TRBV30
CAWSVQLTYNSPLHF
TGTGCCTGGAGTGTACAGCTAACCTATAATTCACCCCTCCACTTT
>-|TRBJ2-3|-|TRBV10-2
CASSDGVADTQYF
TGCGCCAGCAGTGACGGGGTAGCGGATACGCAGTATTTT
>-|TRBJ2-3|-|TRBV27
CASSGYVTRTDTQYF
TGTGCCAGCAGTGGGTACGTAACGAGGACAGATACGCAGTATTTT
>TRBD1|TRBJ2-7|-|TRBV19
CASSGGQNYEQYF
TGTGCCAGTAGTGGGGGACAGAACTACGAGCAGTACTTC
>-|TRBJ2-7|-|TRBV19
CASSIAAGQEQYF
TGTGCCAGTAGTATAGCGGCAGGGCAGGAGCAGTACTTC
>-|TRBJ1-6|-|TRBV3-1/TRBV3-2
CASSRRDITPLHF
TGTGCCAGCAGCCGTAGGGACATTACACCCCTCCACTTT
>-|TRBJ1-6|-|TRBV6-6
CASTPAEGSYNSPLHF
TGTGCCAGCACCCCGGCGGAGGGCTCCTATAATTCACCCCTCCACTTT
>-|TRBJ1-1|few|TRBV5-4
CASSPGGARTEAFF
TGTGCCAGCAGCCCGGGTGGGGCAAGGACTGAAGCTTTCTTT
>-|TRBJ1-2|few|TRBV6-5
CASSFFRDTELGGYTF
TGTGCCAGCAGTTTTTTCCGGGACACGGAGTTAGGTGGCTACACCTTC
>TRBD1|TRBJ1-2|-|TRBV9
CASQDSRTGGAGYTF
TGTGCCAGCCAGGACTCCCGGACAGGGGGCGCCGGCTACACCTTC
>-|TRBJ2-2|-|TRBV30
CAWSGTGELFF
TGTGCCTGGAGTGGCACCGGGGAGCTGTTTTTT
>-|TRBJ2-3|-|TRBV6-2/TRBV6-3
CASSFPRGGTQYF
TGTGCCAGCAGTTTTCCGCGGGGAGGTACGCAGTATTTT
>-|TRBJ1-2|-|TRBV7-9
CASSRSGTAYGYTF
TGTGCCAGCAGCCGTAGCGGGACCGCCTATGGCTACACCTTC
>TRBD1|TRBJ1-5|-|TRBV12-5
CASVPGGSNQPQHF
TGTGCTAGTGTTCCAGGGGGAAGCAATCAGCCCCAGCATTTT
>-|TRBJ2-7|once|TRBV6-5
CASRDFRRGSHEQYF
TGTGCCAGCAGGGATTTTAGACGGGGTTCGCACGAGCAGTACTTC
>-|TRBJ2-2|-|TRBV19
CASSKRQLPNTGELFF
TGTGCCAGTAGTAAGAGACAACTACCGAACACCGGGGAGCTGTTTTTT
>-|TRBJ2-1|-|TRBV14
CASSRSQGSYNEQFF
TGTGCCAGCAGCCGCAGCCAGGGTTCCTACAATGAGCAGTTCTTC
>-|TRBJ2-7|-|TRBV5-6
CASSFVTLSYEQYF
TGTGCCAGCAGCTTCGTGACGTTATCCTACGAGCAGTACTTC
>-|TRBJ1-3|-|TRBV30
CAWQQISGNTIYF
TGTGCCTGGCAACAAATTTCTGGAAACACCATATATTTT
>-|TRBJ2-3|few|TRBV9
CASSVLVGEGTDTQYF
TGTGCCAGCAGCGTACTTGTCGGTGAGGGCACAGATACGCAGTATTTT
>-|TRBJ2-1|-|TRBV24-1
CATSDSPSGRSYNEQFF
TGTGCCACCAGTGACTCCCCCTCGGGGAGATCCTACAATGAGCAGTTCTTC
>-|TRBJ1-2|-|TRBV5-8
CASSLEWQGSYGYTF
TGTGCCAGCAGCTTGGAGTGGCAGGGAAGCTATGGCTACACCTTC
>TRBD2|TRBJ2-1|-|TRBV15
CATSRVGLEGYNEQFF
TGTGCCACCAGCAGAGTGGGACTAGAGGGCTACAATGAGCAGTTCTTC
>-|TRBJ2-7|-|TRBV18
CASSPWRDGEQYF
TGTGCCAGCTCACCATGGCGGGACGGCGAGCAGTACTTC
>TRBD1|TRBJ1-1|-|TRBV5-1
CASSLGDRAMNTEAFF
TGCGCCAGCAGCTTGGGGGACAGGGCCATGAACACTGAAGCTTTCTTT
>TRBD2|TRBJ2-3|-|TRBV30
CAWNPTSRTDTQYF
TGTGCCTGGAATCCGACTAGCCGCACAGATACGCAGTATTTT